A selection of T cell receptor beta chains follows, all from one sample in a study of spatial heterogeneity in lung cancer. In TCRdb, the 5' RACE reads were re-called with MiXCR into one record per CDR3 protein. The sample includes 36,000 or so distinct CDR3 sequences, 5.2% of them seen just once. Material: PBMCs, obtained at surgery. Receptor source: a female donor with early-stage non-small cell lung cancer. Both conserved end residues are part of each CDR3. A D gene is named only where the DNA matches it firmly. Part of the rows lack a size; the others show once, few, many or a class for expanded clones.

CDR3aa,CDR3nt,len,d_gene,v_gene,j_gene,abundance
CASSLARRNTEAFF,TGCGCCAGCAGCTTGGCACGGAGAAACACTGAAGCTTTCTTT,14,-,TRBV5-1,TRBJ1-1,many
CASSPRTGDPDTQYF,TGTGCCAGCAGCCCCCGGACAGGGGATCCAGATACGCAGTATTTT,15,TRBD1,TRBV7-9,TRBJ2-3,many
CATGDLGRADTGELFF,TGTGCCACCGGTGATTTGGGGAGGGCGGACACCGGGGAGCTGTTTTTT,16,TRBD2,TRBV24-1,TRBJ2-2,-
CASSLDARETRAFF,TGCGCCAGCAGCTTGGACGCAAGGGAGACTAGGGCTTTCTTT,14,-,TRBV5-1,TRBJ1-1,many
CASSHEAGADTQYF,TGTGCCAGCAGCCACGAAGCGGGAGCGGATACGCAGTATTTT,14,TRBD2,TRBV7-2,TRBJ2-3,many
CASSRGLAESSYEQYF,TGTGCCAGCAGCCGCGGACTAGCGGAAAGCTCCTACGAGCAGTACTTC,16,TRBD2,TRBV4-2,TRBJ2-7,many
CASSPDPYLSSYNEQFF,TGTGCCAGCAGCCCCGACCCGTACTTAAGCTCCTACAATGAGCAGTTCTTC,17,-,TRBV6-5,TRBJ2-1,many
CASSLAGTADYGYTF,TGTGCCAGCAGCTTAGCAGGGACAGCCGACTATGGCTACACCTTC,15,TRBD1,TRBV7-2,TRBJ1-2,many
CASSLVASGSGEQFF,TGCGCCAGCAGCTTGGTGGCTTCGGGGTCCGGTGAGCAGTTCTTC,15,-,TRBV5-1,TRBJ2-1,few
CASSKLGADTQYF,TGTGCCAGCAGTAAACTGGGGGCAGATACGCAGTATTTT,13,-,TRBV12-3/TRBV12-4,TRBJ2-3,few
CASSPLWGQNYGYTF,TGTGCCAGCAGCCCACTTTGGGGACAGAACTATGGCTACACCTTC,15,TRBD1,TRBV7-8,TRBJ1-2,many
CSASRSAGDQPQHF,TGCAGTGCTAGTCGGTCCGCCGGAGATCAGCCCCAGCATTTT,14,-,TRBV20-1,TRBJ1-5,many
CASSQDPFSSYNEQFF,TGCGCCAGCAGCCAAGATCCGTTTAGCTCCTACAATGAGCAGTTCTTC,16,-,TRBV4-1,TRBJ2-1,many
CASSPAAGVLNTGELFF,TGTGCCAGCAGCCCAGCTGCCGGAGTTCTGAACACCGGGGAGCTGTTTTTT,17,-,TRBV7-9,TRBJ2-2,many
CSAGLSPNEQFF,TGCAGTGCCGGCCTATCGCCCAATGAGCAGTTCTTC,12,-,TRBV20-1,TRBJ2-1,few
CASSLEASGPGANVLTF,TGTGCCAGCAGCTTAGAGGCATCAGGGCCTGGGGCCAACGTCCTGACTTTC,17,-,TRBV7-9,TRBJ2-6,-
CASSLFGGGWRQETQYF,TGTGCCAGCAGCTTATTTGGCGGAGGTTGGCGACAAGAGACCCAGTACTTC,17,-,TRBV7-2,TRBJ2-5,-
CASSQDFFAYKEAGELFF,TGTGCCAGCAGCCAAGATTTTTTTGCGTATAAGGAGGCCGGGGAGCTGTTTTTT,18,-,TRBV3-1,TRBJ2-2,few
CSADRQDTQYF,TGCAGTGCTGACCGACAGGATACGCAGTATTTT,11,-,TRBV20-1,TRBJ2-3,-
CATSDPSWGAFF,TGTGCCACCAGTGACCCCAGTTGGGGAGCTTTCTTT,12,-,TRBV24-1,TRBJ1-1,many
CASSPSTSGVQETQYF,TGTGCCAGCAGTCCGTCTACTAGCGGGGTCCAAGAGACCCAGTACTTC,16,TRBD2,TRBV2,TRBJ2-5,few
CASSFDRHATNEKLFF,TGTGCCAGCAGTTTTGACAGACATGCAACTAATGAAAAACTGTTTTTT,16,-,TRBV6-5,TRBJ1-4,few
CASSLGTAQETQYF,TGTGCTAGCAGCTTGGGGACAGCCCAAGAGACCCAGTACTTC,14,TRBD1,TRBV7-7,TRBJ2-5,many
CASSQEFSGSRTDTQYF,TGTGCCAGCAGCCAAGAGTTTAGCGGGAGTCGGACAGATACGCAGTATTTT,17,TRBD2,TRBV14,TRBJ2-3,many
CAIRGAAGGQTDTQYF,TGTGCCATCAGGGGCGCAGCGGGGGGGCAAACAGATACGCAGTATTTT,16,TRBD2,TRBV10-3,TRBJ2-3,many
CASSQDTHRPQHF,TGCGCCAGCAGCCAAGATACCCATCGGCCCCAGCATTTT,13,-,TRBV4-1,TRBJ1-5,-
CASSRGTTGSVETQYF,TGCGCCAGCAGCCGTGGGACGACAGGGTCCGTAGAGACCCAGTACTTC,16,TRBD1,TRBV5-1,TRBJ2-5,many
CASSKSLYRDRVATGELFF,TGTGCCAGCAGCAAATCGTTATACCGGGACAGGGTTGCCACCGGGGAGCTGTTTTTT,19,-,TRBV21-1,TRBJ2-2,many
CASSVGQGRAGELFF,TGTGCCAGCAGTGTTGGGCAGGGGAGGGCCGGGGAGCTGTTTTTT,15,-,TRBV6-1,TRBJ2-2,few
CASSFISGTGELFF,TGTGCCAGCAGTTTCATTAGCGGCACCGGGGAGCTGTTTTTT,14,-,TRBV28,TRBJ2-2,many
CASSEEWSGHYGYTF,TGTGCCAGCAGTGAAGAGTGGTCAGGGCACTATGGCTACACCTTC,15,-,TRBV6-1,TRBJ1-2,few
CVSSMDSSSYNEQFF,TGCGTCAGCAGCATGGACAGTAGCTCCTACAATGAGCAGTTCTTC,15,-,TRBV5-1,TRBJ2-1,-
CASRRTSLTTGELFF,TGCGCCAGCAGACGAACTAGCTTAACGACCGGGGAGCTGTTTTTT,15,-,TRBV5-1,TRBJ2-2,many
CASSQDWGTSGATGELFF,TGTGCCAGCAGCCAAGATTGGGGGACTAGCGGGGCCACCGGGGAGCTGTTTTTT,18,TRBD2,TRBV4-2,TRBJ2-2,-
CASSFTGMNTEAFF,TGCGCCAGCAGTTTTACAGGGATGAACACTGAAGCTTTCTTT,14,-,TRBV5-1,TRBJ1-1,many
CASSESGQSYNEQFF,TGTGCCAGCAGTGAGTCCGGACAGTCCTACAATGAGCAGTTCTTC,15,-,TRBV2,TRBJ2-1,many
CASSAPPPGTGIYEQYF,TGTGCCAGCAGCGCTCCCCCCCCCGGGACAGGGATCTACGAGCAGTACTTC,17,-,TRBV21-1,TRBJ2-7,few
CSAREPAEGWGDEQFF,TGCAGTGCTAGAGAACCCGCGGAGGGGTGGGGCGATGAGCAGTTCTTC,16,-,TRBV20-1,TRBJ2-1,many
CAIRGQGFGYGYTF,TGTGCCATCAGAGGACAGGGATTCGGCTATGGCTACACCTTC,14,TRBD1,TRBV10-3,TRBJ1-2,-
CASSEFRGNTEAFF,TGTGCCAGCAGTGAGTTTCGGGGGAACACTGAAGCTTTCTTT,14,-,TRBV2,TRBJ1-1,few
CSAKSSYLLGYEQYF,TGCAGCGCTAAAAGTAGCTACCTTCTGGGATACGAGCAGTACTTC,15,-,TRBV20-1,TRBJ2-7,many
CASSTTSSQETQYF,TGTGCCAGTAGTACGACTAGCAGCCAAGAGACCCAGTACTTC,14,TRBD2,TRBV19,TRBJ2-5,many
CASSQQAGGGTDTQYF,TGTGCCAGCAGCCAACAAGCGGGGGGCGGCACAGATACGCAGTATTTT,16,TRBD2,TRBV4-2,TRBJ2-3,few
CASGPRGDTQYF,TGTGCTAGTGGCCCTCGCGGGGATACGCAGTATTTT,12,-,TRBV12-5,TRBJ2-3,many
CASSLELGTTNEKLFF,TGTGCCAGCAGCTTAGAGCTAGGGACCACTAATGAAAAACTGTTTTTT,16,-,TRBV7-8,TRBJ1-4,many
CASVTTGTDYEQYF,TGTGCCAGCGTAACTACCGGGACAGACTACGAGCAGTACTTC,14,TRBD1,TRBV28,TRBJ2-7,many